These 2 T cell receptor beta chains were all obtained from the same sample, sequenced in a study of T cells in Graves' hyperthyroidism and ophthalmopathy. There were TCR beta CDR3 regions amplified from RNA transcripts. Researchers ran a first-round RT-PCR on the TCR CDR3 using the HTBI primer set. TCRdb called the multiplex PCR reads again in MiXCR, with one record for every CDR3 protein. In the table there are roughly 330,000 distinct CDR3 sequences, 16% of which are singletons. The sequenced material came from blood. Every receptor here comes from a man aged 30-40 years with Graves' hyperthyroidism.

This CDR3 reads CASNRVADTQYF. The CDR3 DNA reads TGTGCCAGCAACCGGGTGGCAGATACGCAGTATTTT. The gene calls are TRBV2 and TRBJ2-3; the D is unclear. Looked up from germline, CDR1 is SNHLY and CDR2 is FYNNEI. The CDR3 is made up of 12 amino acids. V lost 7 bases and J lost 4, with 9 bases in between.

The chain links TRBV4-1 to TRBJ2-7; 10 bases map to TRBD2. The length of the CDR3 is 16 residues. Germline CDR1 reads MGHRA; CDR2 reads YSYEKL. V shed 2 bases, J shed 4 bases, and the junction held 8 bases outside the gene matches. CDR3 DNA sequence: TGCGCCAGCAGCCAACCAAGCGGGAGGGCCCAGTACGAGCAGTACTTC. Translated: CASSQPSGRAQYEQYF.